This T cell receptor beta chain was sequenced in a study of cytomegalovirus exposure and HLA in healthy donors. CDR3 length: 15 residues. Germline loops: CDR1 SGHTA, CDR2 FQGNSA. V dropped 6 bases and J dropped 9; count of bases not matched to a gene: 17. The PCR made use of 60 Vbeta and 13 Jbeta primers. The table came from immunoSEQ multiplex PCR; TCRdb's copy has only in-frame clones and leaves some out. The data hold around 65,000 clones, with approximately 83% observed a single time. This chain links TRBV7-2 with TRBJ2-7; 7 bases fit TRBD2. The TCR sequence derives from a female donor in good health and CMV-seronegative. Sequenced sample: PBMCs. CDR3 DNA sequence: TGTGCCAGCAGTTCGCAGCGGGGTGGGGCTCGATGGCAGTACTTC. Amino acid sequence: CASSSQRGGARWQYF.